Each of the 11 T cell receptor beta chains below was sequenced from the same sample in a study of blood T cells in healthy people across ages. The authors ran a second PCR of about 6 to 11 cycles using a sample-barcoded 5' primer and a J-beta primer mix. TCRdb re-analysed the 5' RACE reads in MiXCR, keeping a single row per CDR3 protein. The sample has approximately 800,000 distinct CDR3 sequences; roughly 50% are singletons. The material sequenced was blood. The receptors stem from a man aged 25 to 45 in good health.

The V call is TRBV7-9, the J call TRBJ2-1, with 10 positions matching TRBD1. The V and J ends lost 1 base and 8 bases, in that order; junction bases with no gene match: 5. The germline V gene encodes CDR1 SEHNR and CDR2 FQNEAQ (reference sequence). CDR3 length: 15 amino acids. CDR3 bases: TGTGCCAGCAGCTTAGAGGGGACAGGGGAGGATGAGCAGTTCTTC. Its translation: CASSLEGTGEDEQFF. Full variable domain (rest looked up from reference TRBV7-9 and TRBJ2-1): DTGVSQNPRHKITKRGQNVTFRCDPISEHNRLYWYRQTLGQGPEFLTYFQNEAQLEKSRLLSDRFSAERPKGSFSTLEIQRTEQGDSAMYLCASSLEGTGEDEQFFGPGTRLTVL.

J is TRBJ2-7 and V is TRBV2; TRBD2 matches 11 bases. Germline assignment: CDR1 SNHLY and CDR2 FYNNEI. V was pared by 4 bases and J by 0 bases, with 8 bases of the junction left unmatched. The CDR3 covers 17 residues. CDR3 in DNA: TGTGCCAGCAGTGTCCCGCCGGGACTAGCGGACTCCTACGAGCAGTACTTC. It is translated as CASSVPPGLADSYEQYF.

V and J are TRBV20-1 and TRBJ2-1; 9 nucleotides line up with TRBD1. Germline CDR1 reads DFQATT; CDR2 reads SNEGSKA (reference sequence). The CDR3 sequence is 16 residues long. V was clipped by 5 bases and J by 2 bases; unmatched bases: 10. This chain's CDR3 is CSARPRRTGAYNEQFF. CDR3 sequence (DNA): TGCAGTGCTCGGCCGCGCAGGACAGGGGCCTACAATGAGCAGTTCTTC.

This chain connects TRBV29-1 to TRBJ1-2; 7 bases are a match to TRBD1. The V segment lost 6 bases and the J segment 5 bases; nucleotides outside the gene matches: 12. The CDR3 consists of 14 residues. Germline-derived CDR1 and CDR2 are SQVTM and ANQGSEA. The CDR3 DNA follows: TGCAGCGTGCGAGAACAGGGGTTTGGGTATGGCTACACCTTC. Its protein is CSVREQGFGYGYTF.

Remarks on this clonotype: The junction shows a germline mismatch at one end, possibly a read error. This chain uses TRBV7-9 with TRBJ2-1; 8 bases line up with TRBD2. This CDR3 region has 15 residues. Germline values: CDR1 SEHNR, CDR2 FQNEAQ (reference sequence). As DNA, the CDR3 is TGTGTCAGCAGCCATAGTTGGCTAGCGGGTAATGAGCAGTTCTTC. It is translated as CVSSHSWLAGNEQFF.

V is TRBV20-1 and J is TRBJ2-7; 8 bases match TRBD2. With 5 bases clipped from V and 4 bases from J, the junction kept 10 bases outside the gene matches. The CDR3 has 14 residues. Germline CDR1 and CDR2: DFQATT and SNEGSKA (reference sequence). CDR3 coding DNA: TGCAGTGCTGGGGGTGGCGGGAGGATATACGAGCAGTACTTC. This gives the protein CSAGGGGRIYEQYF.

This chain connects TRBV3-1 to TRBJ2-7, with D uncertain. CDR1 LGHDT and CDR2 YNNKEL come from the germline V gene (reference sequence). The V end lost 1 base, the J end lost 11 bases, and 3 bases lay between the germline ends. The CDR3 has 9 residues. CDR3 residues: CASSQGEYF. The CDR3, as DNA: TGTGCCAGCAGCCAAGGAGAGTACTTC.

The chain is built from TRBV30 and TRBJ1-2; D ambiguous. V lost 0 bases to trimming and J lost 8 bases, with 7 bases between them. The CDR3 loop spans 11 amino acids. Germline CDR1 GTSNPN, CDR2 SVGIG (reference sequence). CDR3 in DNA: TGTGCCTGGAGTGTAGCGAGGGGCTACACCTTC. It yields the protein CAWSVARGYTF.

This clonotype was detected only a few times. This chain links TRBV4-2 with TRBJ2-3; possibly TRBD2 for D (5 bases). Per the germline V gene, CDR1 is LGHNA and CDR2 is YNFKEQ. The CDR3 length is 16 residues. Trimming removed 0 bases at V and 3 bases at J, with 13 bases between. This CDR3 reads CASSQESGPGTDTQYF. CDR3 DNA sequence: TGTGCCAGCAGCCAAGAGAGTGGGCCGGGAACAGATACGCAGTATTTT.

The V call is TRBV6-6, the J call TRBJ2-1; perhaps TRBD1 as D (5 bases). V dropped 8 bases and J dropped 3 bases, with 11 bases sitting between them. The CDR3 spans 13 residues. Germline CDR1 is MNHNY and CDR2 is SVGAGI (reference sequence). CDR3 region: CASVSQGYNEQFF. The CDR3 DNA follows: TGTGCCAGCGTTTCTCAGGGCTACAATGAGCAGTTCTTC.

CDR3 protein: CASSLAISNEQFF. In DNA, the CDR3 is TGTGCCAGCAGTTTAGCTATTAGTAATGAGCAGTTCTTC. The rearrangement links TRBV12-3 or TRBV12-4 to TRBJ2-1; D not resolved. V gave up 0 bases and J gave up 7 bases, with 7 bases separating them. The CDR3 runs to 13 residues.